This paragraph covers one T cell receptor (beta chain) sequence. What it binds is unknown. This record belongs to a study of T cell responses to AZD1222 COVID-19 vaccine. Across the study: Pooling covered second doses at about 4 or about 12 weeks.

CDR3 length equals 13 residues. Germline loops: CDR1 SGHTA, CDR2 FQGNSA. V lost 6 bases and J lost 10, with 18 bases in between. Broader study findings: Among the donors, most were white British and more were female, and clonal diversity was possibly underestimated. Repertoires were collected only later (after the peak T cell response had occurred).

Repertoires were generated with immunoSEQ multiplex PCR, while TCRdb's copy carries only in-frame clones and drops some. The sample shows some 130,000 clones, 88% of them seen only once. The chain carries TRBV7-2 and TRBJ1-1; the D is unclear. Sequences were derived from peripheral blood, sampled on day 0 of AZD1222 vaccination. The source is an adult in good health. CDR3 DNA: TGTGCCAGCAGTCCCGGAGGGTCAGAGGGAGCTTTCTTT. It encodes CASSPGGSEGAFF.